This is a list of T cell receptor beta chains from one sample in a study of metastatic and nonmetastatic thyroid tumors. Using MiXCR, TCRdb reanalyzed the PCR reads. The sample carries 50,000 or so clones, about a sixth recorded once. Sequencing input: blood. The receptors were gathered from a female donor with papillary thyroid cancer or a benign thyroid nodule (not recorded which). Some clones in this sample may be carry-over from other donors' samples. CDR3s include the opening cysteine and the closing phenylalanine or tryptophan. D genes are given only for firm matches. Size values are once, few and many counts, or a class for expanded clones, and some rows have none.

d_call: -
v_call: TRBV5-1
j_call: TRBJ1-2
clone_size: many
cdr3_nt: TGCGCCAGCAGAGAAGCAGGAAACGCCTATGGCTACACCTTC
cdr3_aa: CASREAGNAYGYTF

d_call: -
v_call: TRBV6-1
j_call: TRBJ2-5
clone_size: few
cdr3_nt: TGTGCCAGCAGTAAAGGCAGGGAGGTTGTCAGGAGGTTGTCCCAGTACTTC
cdr3_aa: CASSKGREVVRRLSQYF

d_call: TRBD2
v_call: TRBV2
j_call: TRBJ2-3
clone_size: few
cdr3_nt: TGTGCCAGCAGTGGGTCGACTAGCGGGACAGATACGCAGTGTTTT
cdr3_aa: CASSGSTSGTDTQCF

d_call: TRBD1
v_call: TRBV14
j_call: TRBJ2-5
clone_size: -
cdr3_nt: TGCGCCAGCAGCCAGGGGGTGCAAGAGACCCAGTACTTC
cdr3_aa: CASSQGVQETQYF

d_call: -
v_call: TRBV4-1
j_call: TRBJ1-1
clone_size: many
cdr3_nt: TGCGCCAGCAGCCAAGGTAACAGGCAGACTGAAGCTTTCTTT
cdr3_aa: CASSQGNRQTEAFF

d_call: TRBD1
v_call: TRBV3-1
j_call: TRBJ1-1
clone_size: -
cdr3_nt: TGTGCCAGCAGCCGGACAGGTATGAACACTGAAGCTTTCTTT
cdr3_aa: CASSRTGMNTEAFF

d_call: TRBD2
v_call: TRBV7-3
j_call: TRBJ2-3
clone_size: many
cdr3_nt: TGTGCCAGCAGCTTAAATCTGCGGGAGTCCACAGATACGCAGTATTTT
cdr3_aa: CASSLNLRESTDTQYF

d_call: TRBD1
v_call: TRBV5-1
j_call: TRBJ2-2
clone_size: many
cdr3_nt: TGCGCCAGCCGCCCCGGGACAGAGAACACCGGGGAGCTGTTTTTT
cdr3_aa: CASRPGTENTGELFF

d_call: TRBD2
v_call: TRBV5-1
j_call: TRBJ2-5
clone_size: -
cdr3_nt: TGCGCCAGCAGCTCTCGCGGGGGGGGAGAAGAGACCCAGTACTTC
cdr3_aa: CASSSRGGGEETQYF

d_call: -
v_call: TRBV28
j_call: TRBJ2-7
clone_size: many
cdr3_nt: TGTGCCAGCAGTTTCCTCGGGAAAGATTACGAGCAGTACTTC
cdr3_aa: CASSFLGKDYEQYF

d_call: -
v_call: TRBV27
j_call: TRBJ2-3
clone_size: many
cdr3_nt: TGTGCCAGCAGTCCCCTCGTTGGGGTAGGGGCAGATACGCAGTATTTT
cdr3_aa: CASSPLVGVGADTQYF

d_call: TRBD1
v_call: TRBV4-1
j_call: TRBJ1-6
clone_size: few
cdr3_nt: TGCGCCGGCAGCCCAGACAGGGCATATAATTCACCCCTCCACTTT
cdr3_aa: CAGSPDRAYNSPLHF

d_call: TRBD1
v_call: TRBV11-2
j_call: TRBJ2-5
clone_size: many
cdr3_nt: TGTGCCAGCAGCCTAGGGGCTCCCGGGACAGGGCTATTGGAGACCCAGTACTTC
cdr3_aa: CASSLGAPGTGLLETQYF

d_call: -
v_call: TRBV6-4
j_call: TRBJ2-7
clone_size: few
cdr3_nt: TGTGCCGGCAGTCGGGACTCCACCTCCTACGAGCAGTACTTC
cdr3_aa: CAGSRDSTSYEQYF

d_call: -
v_call: TRBV24-1
j_call: TRBJ1-5
clone_size: -
cdr3_nt: TGTGCCACTATATCGGGACACCTCAATCAGCCCCATCATTTT
cdr3_aa: CATISGHLNQPHHF

d_call: TRBD1
v_call: TRBV10-3
j_call: TRBJ1-5
clone_size: many
cdr3_nt: TGTGCCATCAGTGCGGGACAGAGAGCGAGGAGCAATCAGCCCCAGCATTTT
cdr3_aa: CAISAGQRARSNQPQHF

d_call: TRBD2
v_call: TRBV29-1
j_call: TRBJ2-7
clone_size: many
cdr3_nt: TGCAGCGTTGACCTCGGGGCTAGCGGCTACGAGCAGTACTTC
cdr3_aa: CSVDLGASGYEQYF

d_call: -
v_call: TRBV29-1
j_call: TRBJ2-7
clone_size: many
cdr3_nt: TGCAGCGTCCTGGGCCCAGTAGGCGAGCAGTACTTC
cdr3_aa: CSVLGPVGEQYF

d_call: -
v_call: TRBV6-1
j_call: TRBJ1-1
clone_size: many
cdr3_nt: TGTGCCAGCAGTGTCGCAGAGACGAACACTGAAGCTTTCTTT
cdr3_aa: CASSVAETNTEAFF

d_call: TRBD2
v_call: TRBV6-2/TRBV6-3
j_call: TRBJ2-3
clone_size: many
cdr3_nt: TGTGCCAGCAATGAGCGGGAGAGCACAGATACGCAGTATTTT
cdr3_aa: CASNERESTDTQYF

d_call: -
v_call: TRBV30
j_call: TRBJ1-2
clone_size: many
cdr3_nt: TGTGCCTGGAGTCGACAGCTATCGGATGGCTACACCTTC
cdr3_aa: CAWSRQLSDGYTF

d_call: TRBD1
v_call: TRBV28
j_call: TRBJ2-7
clone_size: few
cdr3_nt: TGTGCCATCATTCCCTCCGACAGGGGCTACGAGCAGTACTTC
cdr3_aa: CAIIPSDRGYEQYF

d_call: -
v_call: TRBV11-2
j_call: TRBJ2-7
clone_size: -
cdr3_nt: TGTGCCAGCAGCTACCGACCCTTGACAGAGTCCTACGAGCAGTACTTC
cdr3_aa: CASSYRPLTESYEQYF

d_call: -
v_call: TRBV7-2
j_call: TRBJ1-2
clone_size: -
cdr3_nt: TGTGCCAGCACCTTGGTGGGATTGCGTGGCTACACCTTC
cdr3_aa: CASTLVGLRGYTF

d_call: -
v_call: TRBV29-1
j_call: TRBJ1-1
clone_size: many
cdr3_nt: TGCAGCGTTGCATGGCCCACGCTGAACACTGAAGCTTTCTTT
cdr3_aa: CSVAWPTLNTEAFF

d_call: -
v_call: TRBV12-3/TRBV12-4
j_call: TRBJ2-2
clone_size: -
cdr3_nt: TGTGCCAGCAGTTTAATCGGACAGACGGGCCGGGAGCTGTTTTTT
cdr3_aa: CASSLIGQTGRELFF

d_call: TRBD2
v_call: TRBV27
j_call: TRBJ2-1
clone_size: few
cdr3_nt: TGTGCCAGCAGTTTGGGGACTACAAACAATAAGCAGTTCTTC
cdr3_aa: CASSLGTTNNKQFF

d_call: TRBD2
v_call: TRBV28
j_call: TRBJ2-2
clone_size: many
cdr3_nt: TGTGCCAGCAGTTTGATTGGGACTAGCGGGACCGGGGAGCTGTTTTTT
cdr3_aa: CASSLIGTSGTGELFF

d_call: TRBD1
v_call: TRBV6-1
j_call: TRBJ2-1
clone_size: many
cdr3_nt: TGTGCCAGCAGAGGACAGGGGGCGCGAGAGCAGTTCTTC
cdr3_aa: CASRGQGAREQFF

d_call: -
v_call: TRBV7-6
j_call: TRBJ2-7
clone_size: -
cdr3_nt: TGTGCCAGCAGCTTCATCGGGAGTTTTTCGGGGGAGCAGTACTTC
cdr3_aa: CASSFIGSFSGEQYF

d_call: -
v_call: TRBV9
j_call: TRBJ2-1
clone_size: many
cdr3_nt: TGTGCCAGCAGCGTAGATCCGTCAATCTACAATGAGCAGTTCTTC
cdr3_aa: CASSVDPSIYNEQFF

d_call: TRBD1
v_call: TRBV6-1
j_call: TRBJ1-5
clone_size: many
cdr3_nt: TGTGCCAGCAGGACGACAGGGCAGGGCAATCAGCCCCAGCATTTT
cdr3_aa: CASRTTGQGNQPQHF

d_call: -
v_call: TRBV27
j_call: TRBJ2-2
clone_size: few
cdr3_nt: TGCGCCAGCAGCCCACTCGTGGGGACCGGGGAGCTGTTTTTT
cdr3_aa: CASSPLVGTGELFF

d_call: TRBD1
v_call: TRBV3-1
j_call: TRBJ2-1
clone_size: many
cdr3_nt: TGTGCCAGCAGCCAAGATCCGGACAGGGGCTCCTACAATGAGCAGTTCTTC
cdr3_aa: CASSQDPDRGSYNEQFF

d_call: -
v_call: TRBV5-6
j_call: TRBJ2-1
clone_size: -
cdr3_nt: TGTGCCAGCAGCTTGGTCGGCGGCGGGCCGAACTACAATGAGCAGTTCTTC
cdr3_aa: CASSLVGGGPNYNEQFF

d_call: TRBD1
v_call: TRBV6-1
j_call: TRBJ2-7
clone_size: few
cdr3_nt: TGTGCCAGCAGGGGAGGACAGGGGTCGTCCTCCTACGAGCAGTACTTC
cdr3_aa: CASRGGQGSSSYEQYF

d_call: -
v_call: TRBV28
j_call: TRBJ1-2
clone_size: many
cdr3_nt: TGTGCCAGCAGTTTAGGGTTCTGGCAGCACTATGGCTACACCTTC
cdr3_aa: CASSLGFWQHYGYTF

d_call: -
v_call: TRBV5-1
j_call: TRBJ2-7
clone_size: many
cdr3_nt: TGCGCCAGCAGCTCAGACGTAGGCTACGAGCAGTACTTC
cdr3_aa: CASSSDVGYEQYF

d_call: -
v_call: TRBV7-2
j_call: TRBJ2-2
clone_size: many
cdr3_nt: TGTGCCAGCAGCTTAATGCCAGCCGTGGCTGGCGGGGAGCTGTTTTTT
cdr3_aa: CASSLMPAVAGGELFF

d_call: TRBD1
v_call: TRBV6-5
j_call: TRBJ1-5
clone_size: many
cdr3_nt: TGTGCCAGCAGTTATACAGGGGGCGGTCAGCCCCAGCATTTT
cdr3_aa: CASSYTGGGQPQHF

d_call: TRBD2
v_call: TRBV12-3/TRBV12-4
j_call: TRBJ2-7
clone_size: -
cdr3_nt: TGTGCCAGCAGTTTACCCTTGTGGGGGGGTCCACCATCGTTCTACGAGCAGTACTTC
cdr3_aa: CASSLPLWGGPPSFYEQYF

d_call: -
v_call: TRBV11-1
j_call: TRBJ2-1
clone_size: -
cdr3_nt: TGTGCCAGCACCCACCGGGACAAAGCCTACAATGAGCAGTTCTTC
cdr3_aa: CASTHRDKAYNEQFF